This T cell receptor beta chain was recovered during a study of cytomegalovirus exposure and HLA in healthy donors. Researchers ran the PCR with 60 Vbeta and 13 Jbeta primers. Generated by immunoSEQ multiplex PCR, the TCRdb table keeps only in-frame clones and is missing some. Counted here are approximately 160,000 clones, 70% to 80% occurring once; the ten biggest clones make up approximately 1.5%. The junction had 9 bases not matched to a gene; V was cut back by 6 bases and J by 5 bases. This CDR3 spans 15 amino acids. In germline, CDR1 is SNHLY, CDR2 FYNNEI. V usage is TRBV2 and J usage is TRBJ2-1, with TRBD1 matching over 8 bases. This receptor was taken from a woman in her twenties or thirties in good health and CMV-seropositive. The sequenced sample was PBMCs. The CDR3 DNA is TGTGCCAGCAGATACGACAGGGGCAACAACAATGAGCAGTTCTTC. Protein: CASRYDRGNNNEQFF.